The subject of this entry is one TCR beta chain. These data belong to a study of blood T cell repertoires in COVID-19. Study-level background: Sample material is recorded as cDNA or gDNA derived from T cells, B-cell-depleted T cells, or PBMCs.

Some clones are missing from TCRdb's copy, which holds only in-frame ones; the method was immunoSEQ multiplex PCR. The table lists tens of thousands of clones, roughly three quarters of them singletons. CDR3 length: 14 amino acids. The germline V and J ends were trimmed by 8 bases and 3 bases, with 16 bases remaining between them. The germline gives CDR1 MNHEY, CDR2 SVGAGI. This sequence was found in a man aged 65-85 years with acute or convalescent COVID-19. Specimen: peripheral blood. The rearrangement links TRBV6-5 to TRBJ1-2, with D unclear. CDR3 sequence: CASRSIADYYGYTF. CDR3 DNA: TGTGCCAGCCGATCGATAGCCGACTACTATGGCTACACCTTC.